Listed below are T cell receptor beta chains from one sample, sequenced in a study of vaccination and CD4 T cells after COVID-19. Each CDR3 protein gets one entry after TCRdb re-called the PCR reads with MiXCR. The data show 20,000 to 30,000 distinct CDR3 sequences, about two fifths seen once. Antigens of these TCRs are unknown. Here the sequenced sample was CD4+ T cells from blood, cultured in vitro, taken about 7 months after SARS-CoV-2 vaccination. These receptors all come from a human donor who had recovered from COVID-19. Both conserved end residues are part of each CDR3. A D gene is named only where the DNA matches it firmly. Expanded clones get a size class; other rows say once, few or many, or leave the size out.

few,TRBJ1-6,NA,TRBV20-1,CSASSTVTNSPLHF,TGCAGTGCTAGTTCTACCGTTACCAATTCACCCCTCCACTTT
few,TRBJ2-7,NA,TRBV7-2,CASSLDGVLHEQYF,TGTGCCAGCAGCTTAGACGGGGTTTTGCACGAGCAGTACTTC
few,TRBJ1-2,TRBD1,TRBV15,CATSRGGQGEFYGYTF,TGTGCCACCAGCAGGGGTGGACAGGGGGAGTTCTATGGCTACACCTTC
NA,TRBJ1-5,TRBD1,TRBV19,CASRVGRGLGQPQHF,TGTGCCAGTAGAGTCGGCAGGGGGCTTGGTCAGCCCCAGCATTTT
NA,TRBJ2-1,NA,TRBV7-9,CASSQQGLSRYNEQFF,TGTGCCAGCAGCCAACAGGGTCTTTCTAGGTACAATGAGCAGTTCTTC
NA,TRBJ2-5,TRBD2,TRBV11-1,CASSTQGLVGETQYF,TGTGCCAGCAGCACCCAGGGACTAGTGGGAGAGACCCAGTACTTC
NA,TRBJ2-1,TRBD1,TRBV15,CATSRDRGRYNEQFF,TGTGCCACCAGCAGGGACAGGGGGCGATACAATGAGCAGTTCTTC
NA,TRBJ2-7,TRBD1,TRBV20-1,CSARNPGDRGRYEQYF,TGCAGTGCTAGAAATCCGGGGGACAGGGGACGATACGAGCAGTACTTC
NA,TRBJ2-7,NA,TRBV7-9,CASSLTGLSYEQYF,TGTGCCAGCAGCTTAACCGGACTGAGCTACGAGCAGTACTTC
few,TRBJ2-7,NA,TRBV6-1,CASTATVAYEQYF,TGTGCCAGCACCGCCACAGTCGCCTACGAGCAGTACTTC
NA,TRBJ2-1,NA,TRBV15,CATWGGEGVENEQFF,TGTGCCACCTGGGGGGGAGAGGGGGTGGAAAATGAGCAGTTCTTC
few,TRBJ1-1,NA,TRBV7-2,CASSSKTNTEAFF,TGTGCTAGCAGCTCAAAAACGAACACTGAAGCTTTCTTT
NA,TRBJ2-7,TRBD1,TRBV2,CASTLRDRGREQYF,TGTGCCAGCACTCTTCGGGACAGGGGACGCGAGCAGTACTTC